Presented here are 5 T cell receptor beta chains from one specimen sequenced in a study of T cells after yellow fever vaccination. MiXCR, run by TCRdb on the 5' RACE reads, gives a single entry per CDR3 protein. The sample records 300,000 or so distinct CDR3 sequences, approximately 3.9% being singletons. The sequencing here drew on PBMCs, taken 5 days after the yellow fever booster vaccination. These receptors were obtained from a man in his late teens or twenties who received the YFV17D yellow fever vaccine.

This clonotype was found once. The chain couples TRBV6-5 to TRBJ2-3; 11 nucleotides align to TRBD2. This CDR3 has 16 residues. Unmatched junction bases numbered 8, after V lost 7 bases and J lost 2 bases. Germline V lookup: CDR1 MNHEY, CDR2 SVGAGI. The chain's CDR3 is CASTELAGEHTDTQYF. CDR3 nucleotides: TGTGCCAGCACGGAACTAGCGGGGGAACACACAGATACGCAGTATTTT.

This clonotype was recorded at least ten times. The J gene is TRBJ2-3, the V gene TRBV5-5; perhaps TRBD2 as D (6 bases). Per the germline V gene, CDR1 is SGHKS and CDR2 is YYEKEE (reference sequence). Trimming removed 0 bases at V and 4 bases at J, with 12 bases between. The CDR3 has 15 amino acids. The CDR3 DNA reads as TGTGCCAGCAGCTTGGTCAGCGGGTCCGCAGATACGCAGTATTTT. It yields the protein CASSLVSGSADTQYF.

This clonotype turned up a few times. The rearrangement uses TRBV29-1 and TRBJ2-3; D is perhaps TRBD1 (5 bases). The CDR3 spans 13 residues. V was clipped by 4 bases and J by 2 bases, with 10 bases between them. Germline CDR1 and CDR2: SQVTM and ANQGSEA. The CDR3 loop reads CSVVQGITDTQYF. In nucleotides, the CDR3 is TGCAGCGTTGTGCAGGGTATCACAGATACGCAGTATTTT.

This clonotype was counted between two and nine times. The genes are TRBV25-1 and TRBJ2-5; tentatively, D is TRBD2 (6 bases). CDR1 MGHDK and CDR2 SYGVNS come from the germline V gene. The V end lost 3 bases, the J end lost 1 base, and 15 bases lay between the germline ends. CDR3 length: 16 amino acids. Here the CDR3 reads CASSDFLIGGQETQYF. In DNA form, the CDR3 reads TGTGCCAGCAGTGACTTCCTAATCGGGGGCCAAGAGACCCAGTACTTC.

This clonotype was seen at least ten times. The chain couples TRBV5-1 to TRBJ1-1, with TRBD1 matching over 8 bases. CDR3 size: 18 residues. V shed 4 bases and J 0 bases; nucleotides not matched to a gene: 14. Germline values: CDR1 SGHRS, CDR2 YFSETQ. In DNA form, the CDR3 reads TGCGCCAGCAGCAACCGAACTAGGACAGGGACCTTGAACACTGAAGCTTTCTTT. This codes for CASSNRTRTGTLNTEAFF.